This T cell receptor (beta chain) was obtained from a study of T cell responses to AZD1222 COVID-19 vaccine. Overall study results and limits: Baseline serostatus was positive in only six AZD1222 recipients.

Sequencing used immunoSEQ multiplex PCR; TCRdb keeps in-frame clones, though not all of them. In the table there are 80,000 or so clones, over 75% of which are singletons. As for this clone: Its antigen is still unknown. The junction departs from the called germline gene at one end, perhaps through a read error.

Per the germline V gene, CDR1 is MNHNS and CDR2 is SASEGT. The CDR3 consists of 17 residues. Analysis merged second doses at about 4 or about 12 weeks. The sample here was peripheral blood, taken 28 days after the second AZD1222 dose. This chain connects TRBV6-1 to TRBJ1-1, with 12 bases matching TRBD1. This TCR came from an adult who received the AZD1222 COVID-19 vaccine. CDR3 sequence (DNA): TGTGCCAGCAGCGAAGGGACAGGGGGCGTCGGGAACACTGAAGCTTTCTTT. It encodes CASSEGTGGVGNTEAFF.